This T cell receptor beta chain derives from a study of T cells in Graves' hyperthyroidism and ophthalmopathy. Whole-study findings and limits: From stable hyperthyroidism, ophthalmopathy was set apart by a 13 V-J model. Most clonotypes expanded in thyroid above 0.001 were likewise present in blood.

The CDR3 is 15 amino acids. Germline V gene sequence: CDR1 PRHDT, CDR2 FYEKMQ (reference sequence). As to this clonotype: Its antigen is undetermined. A read error may account for a junction end that differs from germline.

Amplification of TCR beta CDR3 regions was performed using RNA transcripts as template. In the first-round RT-PCR of the TCR CDR3, the HTBI primer set was used. TCRdb itself ran the multiplex PCR reads through MiXCR, one entry per CDR3 protein. The table has under 40,000 distinct CDR3 sequences, less than 50% seen once. Uncontrolled infection, other autoimmune disease, pregnancy and lactation each barred patients from inclusion. It was at first hyperthyroidism diagnosis, before any ophthalmopathy symptoms, that the blood sample was taken. V gene TRBV13 combines with J gene TRBJ2-5; TRBD2 matches 9 bases. Sequenced sample: blood. The source of this sequence is a woman aged 45-65 years with Graves' hyperthyroidism that later progressed to Graves' ophthalmopathy. Here the CDR3 DNA reads TGTGCCAGCAGCCTAGGGACTAGCAGGAGAGAGACCCAGTACTTC. Translating it yields CASSLGTSRRETQYF.